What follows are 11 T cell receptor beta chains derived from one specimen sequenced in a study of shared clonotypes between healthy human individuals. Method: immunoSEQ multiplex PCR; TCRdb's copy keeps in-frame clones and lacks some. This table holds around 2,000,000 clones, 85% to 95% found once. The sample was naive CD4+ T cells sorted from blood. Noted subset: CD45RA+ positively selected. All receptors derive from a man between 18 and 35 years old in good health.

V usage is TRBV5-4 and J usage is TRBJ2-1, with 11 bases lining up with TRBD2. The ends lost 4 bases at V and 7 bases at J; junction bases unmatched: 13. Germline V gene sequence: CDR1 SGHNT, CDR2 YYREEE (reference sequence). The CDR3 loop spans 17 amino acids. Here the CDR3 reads CASSQPLSGGAGNEQFF. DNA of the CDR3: TGTGCCAGCAGCCAACCCCTTAGCGGGGGGGCCGGGAATGAGCAGTTCTTC.

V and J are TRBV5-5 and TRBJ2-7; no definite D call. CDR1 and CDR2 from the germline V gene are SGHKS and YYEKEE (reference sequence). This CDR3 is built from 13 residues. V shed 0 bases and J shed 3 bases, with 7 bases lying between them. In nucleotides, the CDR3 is TGTGCCAGCAGCTTGGCGGACGGCTACGAGCAGTACTTC. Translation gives CASSLADGYEQYF.

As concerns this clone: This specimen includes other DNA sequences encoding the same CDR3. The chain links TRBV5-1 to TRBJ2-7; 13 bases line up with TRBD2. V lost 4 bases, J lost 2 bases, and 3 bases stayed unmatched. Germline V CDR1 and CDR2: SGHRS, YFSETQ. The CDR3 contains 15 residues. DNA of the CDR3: TGCGCCAGCAGCCTTGGACTAGCGGGAGCCTACGAGCAGTACTTC. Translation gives CASSLGLAGAYEQYF.

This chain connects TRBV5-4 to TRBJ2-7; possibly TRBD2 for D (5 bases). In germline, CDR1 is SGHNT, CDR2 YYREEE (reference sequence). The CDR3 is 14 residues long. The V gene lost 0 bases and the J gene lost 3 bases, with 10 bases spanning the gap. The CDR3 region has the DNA TGTGCCAGCAGCTTGGGTGCGGGTAGCTACGAGCAGTACTTC. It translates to CASSLGAGSYEQYF.

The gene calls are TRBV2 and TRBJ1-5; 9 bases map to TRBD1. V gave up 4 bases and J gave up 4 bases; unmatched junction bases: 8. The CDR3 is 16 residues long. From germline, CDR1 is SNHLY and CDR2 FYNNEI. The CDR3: CASSVGDRAHNQPQHF. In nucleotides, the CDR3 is TGTGCCAGCAGTGTAGGGGACAGGGCCCATAATCAGCCCCAGCATTTT.

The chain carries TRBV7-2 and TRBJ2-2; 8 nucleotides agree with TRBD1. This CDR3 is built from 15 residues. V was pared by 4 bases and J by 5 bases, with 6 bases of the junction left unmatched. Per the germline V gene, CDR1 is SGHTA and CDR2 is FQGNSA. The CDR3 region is CASSSRQGWTGELFF. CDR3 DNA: TGTGCCAGCAGCTCTAGACAGGGGTGGACCGGGGAGCTGTTTTTT.

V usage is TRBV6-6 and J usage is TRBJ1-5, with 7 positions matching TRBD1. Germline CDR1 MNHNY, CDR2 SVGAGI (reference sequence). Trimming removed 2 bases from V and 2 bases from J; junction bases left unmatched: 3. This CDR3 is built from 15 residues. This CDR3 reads CASSYKGAGNQPQHF. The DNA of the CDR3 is TGTGCCAGCAGTTACAAGGGGGCCGGCAATCAGCCCCAGCATTTT.

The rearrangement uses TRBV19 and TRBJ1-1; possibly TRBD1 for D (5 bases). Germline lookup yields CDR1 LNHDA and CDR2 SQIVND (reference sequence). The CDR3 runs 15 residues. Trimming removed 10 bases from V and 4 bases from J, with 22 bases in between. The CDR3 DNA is TGTGCCACACTTGGGTCGGGACGGAGTGGCACTGAAGCTTTCTTT. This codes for CATLGSGRSGTEAFF. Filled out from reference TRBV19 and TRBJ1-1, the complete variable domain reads DGGITQSPKYLFRKEGQNVTLSCEQNLNHDAMYWYRQDPGQGLRLIYYSQIVNDFQKGDIAEGYSVSREKKESFPLTVTSAQKNPTAFYLCATLGSGRSGTEAFFGQGTRLTVV.

The CDR3 sequence is CASSYSSSRYYEQYF. The DNA of the CDR3 is TGTGCCAGCAGTTACTCGTCTAGCAGATACTACGAGCAGTACTTC. The chain carries TRBV6-5 and TRBJ2-7; D is perhaps TRBD2 (5 bases). Germline V CDR1 and CDR2: MNHEY, SVGAGI. The V gene lost 0 bases and the J gene lost 3 bases, with 12 bases spanning the gap. This CDR3 region has 15 residues.

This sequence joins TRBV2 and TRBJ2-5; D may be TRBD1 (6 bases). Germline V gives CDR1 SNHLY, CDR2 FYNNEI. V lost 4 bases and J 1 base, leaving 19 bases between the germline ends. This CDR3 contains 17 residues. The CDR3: CASSAQGRFFIQETQYF. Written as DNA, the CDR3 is TGTGCCAGCAGTGCCCAGGGGCGTTTCTTTATCCAAGAGACCCAGTACTTC.

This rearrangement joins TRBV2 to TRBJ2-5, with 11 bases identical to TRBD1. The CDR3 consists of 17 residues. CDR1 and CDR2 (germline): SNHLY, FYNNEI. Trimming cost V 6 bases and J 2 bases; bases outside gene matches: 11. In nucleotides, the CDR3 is TGTGCCAGCAGCGCTAGGACAGGGGGCGGACCTCAAGAGACCCAGTACTTC. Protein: CASSARTGGGPQETQYF.